The rows below give T cell receptor beta chains drawn from one sample of a study of T cell changes during pregnancy in multiple sclerosis. Generated by immunoSEQ multiplex PCR, the TCRdb table keeps only in-frame clones and is missing some. The repertoire consists of roughly 61,000 clones, with 93% occurring once and the leading ten covering approximately 1.7%. This specimen was peripheral blood, taken after pregnancy. The receptor set was obtained from a female donor with multiple sclerosis, enrolled in a pregnancy study. The CDR3 runs from the conserved cysteine through the conserved F or W.

>TRBV29-1
CSVEKTSGRSNEQFF
>TRBV19
CASSINSYNQPQHF
>TRBV11-2
CASKKVPGLAGNYGELFF
>TRBV4-3
CASSQGVGPISNEQFF
>TRBV19
CASARLAGEGEQFF
>TRBV28
CASRHTTGGQETQYF
>TRBV4-3
CASSQELALETQYF
>TRBV29-1
CSATTNYGYTF
>TRBV7-2
CASSLAGTGTFF
>TRBV9
CASSPIWQGGMNTEAFF
>TRBV7-9
CASSLPGQGANYEQYF
>TRBV14
CASSQDLRGTSAGASSYNEQFF
>TRBV5-1
CASRQDRASYEQYF
>TRBV4-2
CASSQIRAGGPTDTQYF
>TRBV2
CASSESNYEQYF
>TRBV15
CATSRDRPVRGGTQYF
>TRBV11-3
CASSHATDRFTDTQYF
>TRBV11-1
CASSSGTAYGYTF
>TRBV4-2
CASSQDSTTFSGPAKNIQYF
>TRBV6-6
CASSSRRGTNEKLFF
>TRBV7-2
CASSLRGNQPQHF
>TRBV30
CAWNTGTYSYEQYF
>TRBV4-1
CASSQERARASGGAKNIQYF
>TRBV29-1
CSVDTSAGELFF
>TRBV11-2
CASSSFRGELGGELFF
>TRBV28
CASSPPGRALAKNIQYF
>TRBV9
CASSAPTGLAGKETQYF
>TRBV5-6
CASSLGLAGGDTQYF
>TRBV5-4
CASSLWTGGTNEQFF
>TRBV29-1
CSVERLAGGLDTQYF